A single TCR beta chain is shown here with its context. What it binds is unknown. Per the germline V gene, CDR1 is DFQATT and CDR2 is SNEGSKA (reference sequence). Trimming shortened V by 6 bases and J by 5 bases, and 7 bases separated the two germline ends. The CDR3 length is 11 residues. Treatment given: oral pan-JAK inhibitor, 5-10 mg twice daily. This entry belongs to a study of CD8+ T cells in alopecia areata. Study-level results: In patients, TCRs were shared less clearly than in mice, and HLA may possibly be involved. Persistence of many expanded lesional clones was seen in scalp and blood during tofacitinib. Resident alphabeta T cells of normal skin are also sequenced in scalp samples.

The sequencing template was cDNA reverse transcribed from extracted RNA. The data were produced by immunoSEQ multiplex PCR, yet TCRdb's version contains in-frame clones alone and is incomplete. There are some 170,000 clones in the sample; about 61% occur only once, and 16% lies in the top ten. This receptor was obtained from a human donor with alopecia areata. The V gene is TRBV20-1, the J gene TRBJ1-4; D not resolved. The starting material was CD4+ T cells sorted from blood, obtained between weeks 55 and 65, from a patient treated with tofacitinib. DNA of the CDR3: TGCAGTGCAAAGCTGAATGAAAAACTGTTTTTT. Amino acid sequence: CSAKLNEKLFF.